A selection of T cell receptor beta chains follows, all from one sample in a study of T cell responses to AZD1222 COVID-19 vaccine. Some clones are missing from TCRdb's copy, which holds only in-frame ones; the method was immunoSEQ multiplex PCR. The profile shows about 130,000 clones, 88% of them singletons. Source: peripheral blood, taken on day 0 of MenACWY control vaccination. The receptor set was obtained from an adult in good health. CDR3s include the opening cysteine and the closing phenylalanine or tryptophan. The D gene is left open where the match is weak. Only part of the rows carry a size: once, few, many, or a class if the clone is expanded.

j_call d_call v_call clone_size cdr3_nt cdr3_aa
TRBJ2-7 TRBD1 TRBV9 NA TGTGCCAGCAGCGGGGACAGGAGCTCCTACGAGCAGTACTTC CASSGDRSSYEQYF
TRBJ2-1 NA TRBV18 NA TGTGCCAGCTCACTCGCGCGGGATGTCGTTAATGAGCAGTTCTTC CASSLARDVVNEQFF
TRBJ2-5 NA TRBV20-1 NA TGCAGTGCTAGTGTGGCGGTTCTTAGAGAGACCCAGTACTTC CSASVAVLRETQYF
TRBJ1-2 NA TRBV5-4 NA TGTGCCAGCAGCGAGCAGGGCAGACCCTACACCTTC CASSEQGRPYTF
TRBJ2-5 TRBD2 TRBV25-1 NA TGTGCCAGCAGTGGATTCTCTACTAGCGGGAGGCCGGAGACCCAGTACTTC CASSGFSTSGRPETQYF
TRBJ2-7 NA TRBV5-1 NA TGCGCCAGCAGCGCCCTTAACGGGAACCCAGCCTACGAGCAGTACTTC CASSALNGNPAYEQYF
TRBJ2-5 NA TRBV5-1 NA TGCGCCAGCAGCTTGGTAGGGCTACTGTACCAAGAGACCCAGTACTTC CASSLVGLLYQETQYF
TRBJ2-7 NA TRBV5-5 once TGTGCCAGCAGCCCGAGGGATACATTCCCCTACGAGCAGTACTTC CASSPRDTFPYEQYF
TRBJ1-6 NA TRBV5-1 NA TGCGCCAGCAGTCCGAGACAAGATAATTCACCCCTCCACTTT CASSPRQDNSPLHF
TRBJ1-2 NA TRBV6-5 NA TGTGCCAGCAGTCCAGGAACCTATGGCTACACCTTC CASSPGTYGYTF
TRBJ2-7 NA TRBV7-9 NA TGTGCCAGCAGCACGGGACAACTCTACGAGCAGTACTTC CASSTGQLYEQYF
TRBJ1-1 NA TRBV28 NA TGTGCCAGCAGTTTATCACGGGGGGCTGGAGCTTTCTTT CASSLSRGAGAFF
TRBJ2-3 TRBD2 TRBV2 once TGTGCCAGCAGGGTGACTAGCGGGAGTGTAACAGATACGCAGTATTTT CASRVTSGSVTDTQYF
TRBJ1-2 NA TRBV10-3 NA TGTGCCGTACCCAGGATCGGCCCGGATGACTTATATGGCTACACCTTC CAVPRIGPDDLYGYTF
TRBJ1-1 NA TRBV5-4 NA TGTGCCAGCAGCTCCGGAGACAGGCTAAACACTGAAGCTTTCTTT CASSSGDRLNTEAFF
TRBJ1-1 TRBD1 TRBV3-1/TRBV3-2 NA TGTGCCAGCAGCCAGAAGACAGGGTTCACTGAAGCTTTCTTT CASSQKTGFTEAFF
TRBJ2-1 TRBD2 TRBV29-1 NA TGCAGCGTTGAAGGGCTAGCGGGTCTTACCCTCTACAATGAGCAGTTCTTC CSVEGLAGLTLYNEQFF
TRBJ2-1 TRBD2 TRBV15 NA TGTGCCACCAGCGGCCCTAGCGGGAGGCTGAGCTCCTACAATGAGCAGTTCTTC CATSGPSGRLSSYNEQFF
TRBJ1-1 NA TRBV7-9 NA TGTGCCAGCAGGCCTAGGAAAGGTATGAACACTGAAGCTTTCTTT CASRPRKGMNTEAFF
TRBJ1-1 NA TRBV28 once TGTGCCACCTTACTCCCTGGTCGGTCGAACACTGAAGCTTTCTTT CATLLPGRSNTEAFF
TRBJ1-2 NA TRBV5-1 NA TGCGCCAGCAGCTTGGCCGTAGGTGTTGGCTACACCTTC CASSLAVGVGYTF
TRBJ2-5 NA TRBV25-1 NA TGTGCCAGCAGTACCGGGCCTCAGGTCCCCCAGTACTTC CASSTGPQVPQYF
TRBJ2-1 TRBD2 TRBV7-6 NA TGTGCCAGCAGCCCCTTAGCGGGAGAGGAGGGGAGTGAGCAGTTCTTC CASSPLAGEEGSEQFF
TRBJ1-1 NA TRBV11-3 NA TGTGCCAGCAGCCATAACGGGGGAGGGAACACTGAAGCTTTCTTT CASSHNGGGNTEAFF
TRBJ2-3 NA TRBV6-1 NA TGTGCCAGCAGTGAAGGGATCCACTTGACGGATACGCAGTATTTT CASSEGIHLTDTQYF
TRBJ1-1 NA TRBV11-3 NA TGTGCCAGCAGCTTAGCCCCGAACACTGAAGCTTTCTTT CASSLAPNTEAFF
TRBJ1-5 NA TRBV11-3 NA TGTGCCAGCAGCTTAGAACTCTTAGCTTATAGCAATCAGCCCCAGCATTTT CASSLELLAYSNQPQHF
TRBJ1-2 NA TRBV24-1 NA TGTGCCACCAGTGACCCTGCATATGGCTACACCTTC CATSDPAYGYTF
TRBJ2-7 NA TRBV4-1 NA TGCGCCAGCAGCCGCGTTCCGTTCAGCCACGAGCAGTACTTC CASSRVPFSHEQYF
TRBJ2-2 TRBD1 TRBV25-1 NA TGTGCCAGCAGTGAATCTGACAGGGCCACCGGGGAGCTGTTTTTT CASSESDRATGELFF
TRBJ2-5 NA TRBV3-1/TRBV3-2 NA TGTGCCAGCAGCCTCGGGGAGTGGGAGACCCAGTACTTC CASSLGEWETQYF
TRBJ2-7 NA TRBV28 NA TGTGCAGCCGGCGAGCAGTACTTC CAAGEQYF
TRBJ2-7 NA TRBV7-9 few TGTGCCAGCAGCTTAGTAGCGAACGAGCAGTACTTC CASSLVANEQYF
TRBJ2-1 TRBD1 TRBV4-2 NA TGTGCCAGCAGCCAAGCTCCGCAGGGGGTAACTAACTACAATGAGCAGTTCTTC CASSQAPQGVTNYNEQFF
TRBJ2-3 TRBD2 TRBV28 NA TGTGCCAGCAGGGGCGGGAGGGCCCCAGATACGCAGTATTTT CASRGGRAPDTQYF
TRBJ1-2 NA TRBV11-2 NA TGTGCCAGCAGCGGTCCCGGGGGCATTGGGCTCTATGGCTACACCTTC CASSGPGGIGLYGYTF
TRBJ1-4 NA TRBV5-1 once TGCGCCAGCAGCTTGGTAACGGGGAAGACTAATGAAAAACTGTTTTTT CASSLVTGKTNEKLFF
TRBJ2-1 TRBD2 TRBV6-5 NA TGTGCCAGCAACTTCCGGGGACTAGCGGGAGATGAGCAGTTCTTC CASNFRGLAGDEQFF
TRBJ2-1 NA TRBV11-2 NA TGTGCCAGCAGCTTAGTATCGCGGGGACGCTACAATGAGCAGTTCTTC CASSLVSRGRYNEQFF
TRBJ1-2 NA TRBV28 NA TGTGCCAGCAGTTCAGGGAACTATGGCTACACCTTC CASSSGNYGYTF
TRBJ1-2 TRBD1 TRBV7-9 NA TGTGCCAGCAGCCCCGACGCAGGGGGCGCGAATGGCTACACCTTC CASSPDAGGANGYTF